This T cell receptor (beta chain) derives from a study of T cell responses to AZD1222 COVID-19 vaccine. Study-level results: Vaccine-associated CD4 TCRs spanned spike, dominant at 160-218 and 743-854.

The V gene lost 3 bases and the J gene lost 0 bases, with 15 bases spanning the gap. The CDR3 totals 17 residues. The germline V gene has CDR1 MGHRA and CDR2 YSYEKL. Here immunoSEQ multiplex PCR was the method, and the copy in TCRdb shows in-frame clones only, minus some. The data show roughly 150,000 clones, with about 89% seen just once and about 9% held by the top ten. In regard to this clone: The antigen remains undetermined.

The material sequenced was peripheral blood, taken 28 days after the second AZD1222 dose. V gene TRBV4-1 combines with J gene TRBJ1-5, with D perhaps matching TRBD1 (6 bases). The sequence came from an adult who received the AZD1222 COVID-19 vaccine. CDR3 protein: CASSQKTGTNSNQPQHF. The CDR3 nucleotides read TGCGCCAGCAGCCAGAAGACCGGGACAAATAGCAATCAGCCCCAGCATTTT.